The clone carrying this T cell receptor beta chain was recorded a few times. Its antigen is not known. The V gene lost 6 bases and the J gene lost 2 bases, with 14 bases spanning the gap. The CDR3 is made up of 15 amino acids. Germline V gene data show CDR1 as MNHEY and CDR2 as SVGAGI. This record comes from a study of T-cell memory formation after mild COVID-19. Study details: Most TCR clusters belonged to a single donor. Study-level points and caveats: Contracting clones, day 15 to 85, had balanced CD4/CD8, and later expanders favored CD4+.

TCRdb called the 5' RACE reads again in MiXCR, with one record for every CDR3 protein. The data show more than 300,000 distinct CDR3 sequences, around 15% seen once. Input material: PBMCs or a T cell subset sorted from them (not recorded which). The receptor's source is a man younger than 35 who had mild COVID-19 (a few samples of this study predate the infection). Cell type and time point are not known. V gene TRBV6-5 combines with J gene TRBJ2-1; D gene uncertain. CDR3 bases: TGTGCCAGCAGCTACGATGGGTCTCCCTACAATGAGCAGTTCTTC. It translates to CASSYDGSPYNEQFF.